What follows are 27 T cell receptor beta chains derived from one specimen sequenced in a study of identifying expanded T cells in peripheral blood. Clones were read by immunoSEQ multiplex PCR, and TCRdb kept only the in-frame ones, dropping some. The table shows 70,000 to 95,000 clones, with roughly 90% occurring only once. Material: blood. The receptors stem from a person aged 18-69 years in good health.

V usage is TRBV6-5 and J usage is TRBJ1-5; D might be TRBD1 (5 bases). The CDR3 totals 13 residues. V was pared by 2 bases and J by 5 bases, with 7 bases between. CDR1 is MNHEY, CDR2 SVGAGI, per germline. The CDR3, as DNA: TGTGCCAGCAGTTACAGGGGATATCAGCCCCAGCATTTT. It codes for CASSYRGYQPQHF.

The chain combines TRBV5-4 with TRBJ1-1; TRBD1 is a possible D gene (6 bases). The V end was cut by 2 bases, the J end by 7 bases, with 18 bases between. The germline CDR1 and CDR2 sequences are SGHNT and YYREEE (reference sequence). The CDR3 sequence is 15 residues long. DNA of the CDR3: TGTGCCAGCAGCTTTCAACAGGGAGTTCAGTATGAAGCTTTCTTT. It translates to CASSFQQGVQYEAFF.

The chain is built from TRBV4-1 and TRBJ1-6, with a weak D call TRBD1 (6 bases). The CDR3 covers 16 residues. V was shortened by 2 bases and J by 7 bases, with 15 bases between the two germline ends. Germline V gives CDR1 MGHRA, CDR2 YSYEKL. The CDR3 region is CASSQNRGLGNSPLHF. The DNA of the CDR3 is TGCGCCAGCAGCCAAAACCGGGGGCTAGGGAATTCACCCCTCCACTTT.

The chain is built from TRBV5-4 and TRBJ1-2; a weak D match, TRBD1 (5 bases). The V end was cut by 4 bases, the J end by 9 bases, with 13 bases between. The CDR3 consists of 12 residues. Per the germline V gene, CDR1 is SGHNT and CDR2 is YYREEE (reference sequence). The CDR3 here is CASSPPGGSYTF. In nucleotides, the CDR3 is TGTGCCAGCAGCCCGCCGGGGGGGAGCTACACCTTC.

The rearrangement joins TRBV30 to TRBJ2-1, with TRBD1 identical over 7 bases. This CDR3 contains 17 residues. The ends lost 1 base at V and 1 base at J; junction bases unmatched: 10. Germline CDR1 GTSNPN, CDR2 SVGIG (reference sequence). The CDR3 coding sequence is TGTGCCTGGAGTGGAATATACAGGGGAAGATCCTACAATGAGCAGTTCTTC. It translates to CAWSGIYRGRSYNEQFF.

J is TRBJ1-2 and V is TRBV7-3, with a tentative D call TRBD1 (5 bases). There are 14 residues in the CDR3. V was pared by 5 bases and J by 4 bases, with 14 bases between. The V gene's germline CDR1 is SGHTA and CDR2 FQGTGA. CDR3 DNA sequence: TGTGCCAGCAGCCCCGGGGGGAACGCCTATGGCTACACCTTC. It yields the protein CASSPGGNAYGYTF.

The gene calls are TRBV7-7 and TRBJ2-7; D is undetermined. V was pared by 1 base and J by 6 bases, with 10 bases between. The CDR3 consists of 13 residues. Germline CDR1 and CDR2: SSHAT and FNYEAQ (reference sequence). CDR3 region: CASSLVIFGEQYF. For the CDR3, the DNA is TGTGCCAGCAGCTTAGTCATTTTCGGCGAGCAGTACTTC.

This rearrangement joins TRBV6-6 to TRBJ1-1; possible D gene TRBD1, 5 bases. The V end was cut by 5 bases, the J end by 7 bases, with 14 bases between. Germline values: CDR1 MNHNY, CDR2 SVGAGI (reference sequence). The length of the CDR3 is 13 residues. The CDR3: CASSQGKALEAFF. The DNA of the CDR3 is TGTGCCAGCAGTCAGGGTAAAGCCCTTGAAGCTTTCTTT.

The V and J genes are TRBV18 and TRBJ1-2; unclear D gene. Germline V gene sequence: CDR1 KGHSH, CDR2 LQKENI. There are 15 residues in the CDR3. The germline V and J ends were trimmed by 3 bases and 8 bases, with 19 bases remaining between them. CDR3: CASSPSTVENKGYTF. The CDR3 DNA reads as TGTGCCAGCTCACCGTCAACAGTGGAGAATAAAGGCTACACCTTC.

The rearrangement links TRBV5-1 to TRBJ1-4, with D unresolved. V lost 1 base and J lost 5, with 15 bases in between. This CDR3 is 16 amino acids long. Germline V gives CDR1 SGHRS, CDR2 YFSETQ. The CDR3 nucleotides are TGCGCCAGCAGCTTGTCTATGGACGGAGGGAATGAAAAACTGTTTTTT. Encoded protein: CASSLSMDGGNEKLFF. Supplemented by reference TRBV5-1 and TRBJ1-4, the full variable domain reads KAGVTQTPRYLIKTRGQQVTLSCSPISGHRSVSWYQQTPGQGLQFLFEYFSETQRNKGNFPGRFSGRQFSNSRSEMNVSTLELGDSALYLCASSLSMDGGNEKLFFGSGTQLSVL.

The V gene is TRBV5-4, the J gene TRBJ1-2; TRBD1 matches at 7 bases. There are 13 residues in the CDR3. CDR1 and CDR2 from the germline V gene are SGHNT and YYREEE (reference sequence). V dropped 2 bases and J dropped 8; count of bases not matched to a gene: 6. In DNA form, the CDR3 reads TGTGCCAGCAGCTTAGACAGGGATGTAGGCTACACCTTC. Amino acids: CASSLDRDVGYTF.

CDR3 in DNA: TGTGCCAGCAGCCGGACAGGGTATGAAGCTTTCTTT. It translates to CASSRTGYEAFF. The chain recombines TRBV5-4 with TRBJ1-1, with 8 bases lining up with TRBD1. There are 12 residues in the CDR3. Germline CDR1 is SGHNT and CDR2 is YYREEE (reference sequence). V shed 4 bases, J shed 7 bases, and the junction held 3 bases outside the gene matches.

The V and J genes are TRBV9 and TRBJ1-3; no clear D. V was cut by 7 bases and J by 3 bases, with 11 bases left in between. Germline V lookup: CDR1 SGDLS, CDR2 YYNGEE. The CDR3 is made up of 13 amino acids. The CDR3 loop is CASRPLFGNTIYF. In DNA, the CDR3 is TGTGCCAGCCGCCCCCTTTTTGGAAACACCATATATTTT.

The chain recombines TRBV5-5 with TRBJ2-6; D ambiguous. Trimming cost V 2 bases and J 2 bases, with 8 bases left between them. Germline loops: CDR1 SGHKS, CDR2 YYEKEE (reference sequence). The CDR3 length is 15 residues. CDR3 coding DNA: TGTGCCAGCAGCTTCTGGGGTGCTGGGGCCAACGTCCTGACTTTC. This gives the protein CASSFWGAGANVLTF.

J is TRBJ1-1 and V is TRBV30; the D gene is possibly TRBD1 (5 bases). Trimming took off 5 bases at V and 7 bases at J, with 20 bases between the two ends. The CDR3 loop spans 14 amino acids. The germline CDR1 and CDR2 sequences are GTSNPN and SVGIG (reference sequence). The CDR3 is CAWGGAIPAFEAFF. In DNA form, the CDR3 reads TGTGCCTGGGGGGGTGCGATCCCCGCCTTTGAAGCTTTCTTT.

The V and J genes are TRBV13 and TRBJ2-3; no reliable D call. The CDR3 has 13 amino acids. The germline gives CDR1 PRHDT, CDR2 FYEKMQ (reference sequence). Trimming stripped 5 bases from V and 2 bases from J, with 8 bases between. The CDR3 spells CASSPLHTDTQYF. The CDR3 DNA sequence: TGTGCCAGCAGCCCCCTCCACACAGATACGCAGTATTTT.

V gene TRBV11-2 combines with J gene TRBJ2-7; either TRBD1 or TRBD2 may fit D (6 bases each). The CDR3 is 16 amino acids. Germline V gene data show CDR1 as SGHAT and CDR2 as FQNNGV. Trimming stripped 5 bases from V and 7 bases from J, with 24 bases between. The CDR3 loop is CASSPPWVGGSSEQYF. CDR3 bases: TGTGCCAGCAGCCCCCCCTGGGTAGGGGGGTCGTCAGAGCAGTACTTC. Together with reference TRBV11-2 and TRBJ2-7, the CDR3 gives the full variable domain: EAGVAQSPRYKIIEKRQSVAFWCNPISGHATLYWYQQILGQGPKLLIQFQNNGVVDDSQLPKDRFSAERLKGVDSTLKIQPAKLEDSAVYLCASSPPWVGGSSEQYFGPGTRLTVT.

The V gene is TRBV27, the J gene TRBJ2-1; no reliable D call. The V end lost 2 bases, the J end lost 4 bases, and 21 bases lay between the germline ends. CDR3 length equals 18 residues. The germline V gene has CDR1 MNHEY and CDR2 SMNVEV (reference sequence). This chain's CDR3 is CASSLLGLSSRAYNEQFF. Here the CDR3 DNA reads TGTGCCAGCAGTTTACTAGGCCTCTCAAGTAGGGCATACAATGAGCAGTTCTTC.

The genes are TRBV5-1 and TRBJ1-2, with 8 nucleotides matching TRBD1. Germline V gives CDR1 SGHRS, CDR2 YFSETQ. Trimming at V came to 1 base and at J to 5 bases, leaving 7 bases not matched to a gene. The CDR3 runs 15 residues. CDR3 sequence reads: CASSLYQTGAYGYTF. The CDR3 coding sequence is TGCGCCAGCAGCTTGTACCAGACAGGGGCATATGGCTACACCTTC.

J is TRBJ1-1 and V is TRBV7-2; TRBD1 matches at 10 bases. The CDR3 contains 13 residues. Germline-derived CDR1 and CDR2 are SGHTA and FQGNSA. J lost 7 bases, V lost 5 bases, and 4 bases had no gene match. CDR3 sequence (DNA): TGTGCCAGCAGCCGACAGGGGGCTCGTGAAGCTTTCTTT. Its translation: CASSRQGAREAFF.

Here the CDR3 DNA reads TGCGCCAGCAGCCAAGCCCCGGGACAGGGTGCCACTGAAGCTTTCTTT. Its protein product is CASSQAPGQGATEAFF. This chain uses TRBV4-1 with TRBJ1-1; TRBD1 matches at 9 bases. The CDR3 covers 16 residues. V dropped 1 base and J dropped 4; count of bases not matched to a gene: 7. Germline CDR1 reads MGHRA; CDR2 reads YSYEKL.

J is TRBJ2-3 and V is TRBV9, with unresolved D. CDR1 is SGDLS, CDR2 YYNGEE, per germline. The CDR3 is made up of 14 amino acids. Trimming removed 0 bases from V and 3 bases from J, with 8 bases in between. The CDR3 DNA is TGTGCCAGCAGCGTAGTTTCTGCGACAGATACGCAGTATTTT. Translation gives CASSVVSATDTQYF.

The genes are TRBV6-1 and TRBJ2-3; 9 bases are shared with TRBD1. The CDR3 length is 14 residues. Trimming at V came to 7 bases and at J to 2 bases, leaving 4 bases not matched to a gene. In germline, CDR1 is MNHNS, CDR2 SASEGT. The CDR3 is CASIRDRATDTQYF. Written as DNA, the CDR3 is TGTGCCAGCATTAGGGACAGGGCCACAGATACGCAGTATTTT.

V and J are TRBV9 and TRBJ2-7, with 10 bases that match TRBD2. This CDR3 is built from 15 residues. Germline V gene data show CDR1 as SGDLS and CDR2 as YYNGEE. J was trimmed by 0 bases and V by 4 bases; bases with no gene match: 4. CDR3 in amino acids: CASSPRLAGSYEQYF. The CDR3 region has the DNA TGTGCCAGCAGCCCCCGACTAGCGGGCTCCTACGAGCAGTACTTC.

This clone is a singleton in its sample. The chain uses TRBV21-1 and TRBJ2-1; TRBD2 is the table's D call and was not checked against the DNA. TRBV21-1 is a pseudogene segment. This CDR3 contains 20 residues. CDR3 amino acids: CASSPRDPSGRVDAYNEQFF. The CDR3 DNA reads TGTGCCAGCAGCCCCCGGGACCCCAGCGGGAGGGTAGATGCCTACAATGAGCAGTTCTTC.

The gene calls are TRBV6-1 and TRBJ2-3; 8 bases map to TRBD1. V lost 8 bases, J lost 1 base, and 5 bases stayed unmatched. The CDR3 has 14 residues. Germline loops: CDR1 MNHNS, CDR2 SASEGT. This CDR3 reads CASGPGQGTDTQYF. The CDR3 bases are TGTGCCAGCGGTCCGGGACAGGGCACAGATACGCAGTATTTT.

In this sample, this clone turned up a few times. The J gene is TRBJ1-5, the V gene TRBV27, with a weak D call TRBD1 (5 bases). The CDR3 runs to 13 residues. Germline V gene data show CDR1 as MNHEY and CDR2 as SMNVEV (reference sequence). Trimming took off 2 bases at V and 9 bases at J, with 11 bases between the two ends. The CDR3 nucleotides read TGTGCCAGCAGTTTAAACCGGGGCGGGCCCCAGCATTTT. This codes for CASSLNRGGPQHF.